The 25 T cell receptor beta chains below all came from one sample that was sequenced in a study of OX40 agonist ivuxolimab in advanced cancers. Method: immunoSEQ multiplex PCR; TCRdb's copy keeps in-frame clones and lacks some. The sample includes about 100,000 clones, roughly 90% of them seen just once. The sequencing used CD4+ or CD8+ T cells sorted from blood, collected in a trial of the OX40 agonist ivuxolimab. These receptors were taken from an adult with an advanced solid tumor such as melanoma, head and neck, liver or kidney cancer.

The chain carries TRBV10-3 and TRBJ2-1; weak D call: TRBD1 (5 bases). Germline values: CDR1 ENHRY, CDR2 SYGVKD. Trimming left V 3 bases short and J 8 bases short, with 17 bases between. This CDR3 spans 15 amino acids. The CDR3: CAISDRSEWGDEQFF. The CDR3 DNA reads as TGTGCCATCAGTGATCGATCGGAGTGGGGCGATGAGCAGTTCTTC.

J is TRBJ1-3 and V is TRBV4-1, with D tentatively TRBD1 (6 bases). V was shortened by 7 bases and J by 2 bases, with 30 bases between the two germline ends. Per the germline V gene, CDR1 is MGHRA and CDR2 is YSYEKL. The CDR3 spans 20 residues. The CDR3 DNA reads TGCGCCAGCACCACAAGCCAAGTAAGTGATTCGGGGGGCACTGGAAACACCATATATTTT. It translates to CASTTSQVSDSGGTGNTIYF.

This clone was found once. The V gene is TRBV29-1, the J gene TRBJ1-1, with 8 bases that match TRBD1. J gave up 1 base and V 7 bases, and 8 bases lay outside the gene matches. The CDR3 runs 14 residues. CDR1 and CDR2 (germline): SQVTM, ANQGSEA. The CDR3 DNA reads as TGCAGCGACTTCGGACAGGGTAAGAACACTGAAGCTTTCTTT. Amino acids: CSDFGQGKNTEAFF.

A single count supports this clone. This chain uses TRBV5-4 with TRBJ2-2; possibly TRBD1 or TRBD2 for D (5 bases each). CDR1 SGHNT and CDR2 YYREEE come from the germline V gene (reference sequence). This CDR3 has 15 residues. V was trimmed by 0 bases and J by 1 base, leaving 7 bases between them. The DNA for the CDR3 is TGTGCCAGCAGCTTGGGGGGGAAGAACACCGGGGAGCTGTTTTTT. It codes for CASSLGGKNTGELFF.

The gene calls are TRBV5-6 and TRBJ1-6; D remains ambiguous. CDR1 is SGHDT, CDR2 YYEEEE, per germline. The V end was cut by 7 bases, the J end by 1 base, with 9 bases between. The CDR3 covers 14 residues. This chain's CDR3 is CASYRGSYNSPLHF. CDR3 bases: TGTGCCAGCTATAGAGGATCCTATAATTCACCCCTCCACTTT. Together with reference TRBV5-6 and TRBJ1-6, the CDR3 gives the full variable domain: DAGVTQSPTHLIKTRGQQVTLRCSPKSGHDTVSWYQQALGQGPQFIFQYYEEEERQRGNFPDRFSGHQFPNYSSELNVNALLLGDSALYLCASYRGSYNSPLHFGNGTRLTVT.

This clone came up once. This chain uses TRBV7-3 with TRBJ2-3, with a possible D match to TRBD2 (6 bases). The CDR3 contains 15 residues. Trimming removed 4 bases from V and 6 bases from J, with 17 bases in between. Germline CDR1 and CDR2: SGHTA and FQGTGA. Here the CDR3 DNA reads TGTGCCAGCAGCTCCCGGGGTTCGGAGGGCGATACGCAGTATTTT. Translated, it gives CASSSRGSEGDTQYF.

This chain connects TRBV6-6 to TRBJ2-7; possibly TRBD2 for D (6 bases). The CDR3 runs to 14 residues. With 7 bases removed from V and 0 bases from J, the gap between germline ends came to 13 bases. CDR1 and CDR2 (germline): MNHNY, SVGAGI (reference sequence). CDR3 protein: CASNTGDFSYEQYF. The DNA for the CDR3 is TGTGCCAGCAACACGGGGGACTTCTCCTACGAGCAGTACTTC.

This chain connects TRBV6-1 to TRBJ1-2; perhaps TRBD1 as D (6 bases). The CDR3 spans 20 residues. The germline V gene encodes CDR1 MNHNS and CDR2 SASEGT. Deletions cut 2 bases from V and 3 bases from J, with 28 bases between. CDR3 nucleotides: TGTGCCAGCAGTGAATTTACCATGGCGGGGGGGGCTGGACTGGACTATGGCTACACCTTC. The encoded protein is CASSEFTMAGGAGLDYGYTF.

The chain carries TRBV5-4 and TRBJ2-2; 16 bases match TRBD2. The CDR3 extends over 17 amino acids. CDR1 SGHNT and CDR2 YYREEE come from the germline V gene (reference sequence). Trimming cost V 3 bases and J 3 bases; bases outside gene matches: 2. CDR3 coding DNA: TGTGCCAGCAGCTGGGGACTAGCGGGGGGGCACACCGGGGAGCTGTTTTTT. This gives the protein CASSWGLAGGHTGELFF.

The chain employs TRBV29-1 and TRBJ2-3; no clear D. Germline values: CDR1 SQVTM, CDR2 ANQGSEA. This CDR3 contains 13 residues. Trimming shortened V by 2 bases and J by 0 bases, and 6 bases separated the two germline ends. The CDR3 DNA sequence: TGCAGCGTTGAAAAGGACAGCACAGATACGCAGTATTTT. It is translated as CSVEKDSTDTQYF.

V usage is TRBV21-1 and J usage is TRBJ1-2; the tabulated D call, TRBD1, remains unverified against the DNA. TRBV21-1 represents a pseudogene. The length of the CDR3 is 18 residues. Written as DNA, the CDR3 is TGTGCCAGCAGCAAAGCGGACGGGACACCTGACCTAGACTATGGCTACACCTTC. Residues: CASSKADGTPDLDYGYTF.

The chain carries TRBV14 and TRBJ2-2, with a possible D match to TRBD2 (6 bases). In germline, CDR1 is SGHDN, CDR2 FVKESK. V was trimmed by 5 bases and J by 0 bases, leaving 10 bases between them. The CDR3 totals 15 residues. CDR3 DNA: TGTGCCAGCAGCGCCGGGACTCCGAACACCGGGGAGCTGTTTTTT. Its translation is CASSAGTPNTGELFF.

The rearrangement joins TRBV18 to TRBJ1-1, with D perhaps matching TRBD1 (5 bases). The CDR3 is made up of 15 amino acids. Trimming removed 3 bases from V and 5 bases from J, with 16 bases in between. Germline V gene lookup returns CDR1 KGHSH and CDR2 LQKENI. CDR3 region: CASSPNQGGVTEAFF. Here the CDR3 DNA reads TGTGCCAGCTCACCTAATCAGGGAGGTGTGACTGAAGCTTTCTTT. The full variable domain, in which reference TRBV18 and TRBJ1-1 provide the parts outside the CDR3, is NAGVMQNPRHLVRRRGQEARLRCSPMKGHSHVYWYRQLPEEGLKFMVYLQKENIIDESGMPKERFSAEFPKEGPSILRIQQVVRGDSAAYFCASSPNQGGVTEAFFGQGTRLTVV.

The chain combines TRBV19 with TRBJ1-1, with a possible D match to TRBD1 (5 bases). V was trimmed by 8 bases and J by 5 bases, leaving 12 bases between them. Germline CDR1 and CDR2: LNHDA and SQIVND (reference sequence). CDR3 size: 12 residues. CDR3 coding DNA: TGTGCCAGTGTTGGGGGGAGAACTGAAGCTTTCTTT. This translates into CASVGGRTEAFF. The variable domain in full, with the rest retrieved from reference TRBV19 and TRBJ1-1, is DGGITQSPKYLFRKEGQNVTLSCEQNLNHDAMYWYRQDPGQGLRLIYYSQIVNDFQKGDIAEGYSVSREKKESFPLTVTSAQKNPTAFYLCASVGGRTEAFFGQGTRLTVV.

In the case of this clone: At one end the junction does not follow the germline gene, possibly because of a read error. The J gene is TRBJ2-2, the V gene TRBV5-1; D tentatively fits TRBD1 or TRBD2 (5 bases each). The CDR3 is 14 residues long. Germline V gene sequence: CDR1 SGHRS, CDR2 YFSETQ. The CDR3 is CASSWGTNTGELFF. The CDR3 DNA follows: TGCGCCAGCAGCTGGGGGACGAATACCGGGGAGCTGTTTTTT.

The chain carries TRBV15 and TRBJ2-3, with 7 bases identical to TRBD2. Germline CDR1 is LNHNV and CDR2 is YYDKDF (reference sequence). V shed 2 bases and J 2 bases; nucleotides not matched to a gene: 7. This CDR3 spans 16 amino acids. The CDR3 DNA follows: TGTGCCACCAGCAGACTGGCTAGCGGTTACACAGATACGCAGTATTTT. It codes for CATSRLASGYTDTQYF.

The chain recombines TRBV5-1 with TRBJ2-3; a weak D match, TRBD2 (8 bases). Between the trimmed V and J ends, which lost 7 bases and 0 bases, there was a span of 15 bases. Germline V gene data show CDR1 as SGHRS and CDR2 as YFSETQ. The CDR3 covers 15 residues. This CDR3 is CASDRGGQSTDTQYF. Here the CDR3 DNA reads TGCGCCAGCGATCGGGGGGGACAGAGCACAGATACGCAGTATTTT.

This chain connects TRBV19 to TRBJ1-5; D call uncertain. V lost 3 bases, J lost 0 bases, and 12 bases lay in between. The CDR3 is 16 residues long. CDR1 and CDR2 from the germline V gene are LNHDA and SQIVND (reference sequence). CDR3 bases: TGTGCCAGTAGTATCGCGCGGGGTGGTAGCAATCAGCCCCAGCATTTT. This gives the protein CASSIARGGSNQPQHF.

CDR3: CASRPMTEDGYTF. The CDR3 DNA sequence: TGTGCCAGCCGTCCCATGACGGAGGATGGCTACACCTTC. The chain couples TRBV11-2 to TRBJ1-2; no reliable D call. V lost 8 bases and J 6 bases, leaving 16 bases between the germline ends. Germline V gives CDR1 SGHAT, CDR2 FQNNGV. This CDR3 has 13 residues.

The CDR3 coding sequence is TGTGCCAGCAGTTTACGACTAAGCTCCTACAATGAGCAGTTCTTC. Translation: CASSLRLSSYNEQFF. The V and J genes are TRBV27 and TRBJ2-1; tentatively, D is TRBD2 (5 bases). Germline CDR1 reads MNHEY; CDR2 reads SMNVEV (reference sequence). This CDR3 region has 15 residues. Between the trimmed V and J ends, which lost 2 bases and 0 bases, there was a span of 8 bases.

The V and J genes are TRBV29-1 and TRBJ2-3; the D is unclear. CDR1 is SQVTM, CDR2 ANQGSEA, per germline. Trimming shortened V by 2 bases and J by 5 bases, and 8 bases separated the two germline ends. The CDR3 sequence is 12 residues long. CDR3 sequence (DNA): TGCAGCGTTGAACTGGGCGGAGATACGCAGTATTTT. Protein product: CSVELGGDTQYF.

The CDR3 nucleotides are TGTGCCAGCTCACAAAGGTCAGGGGATAGGAACACTGAAGCTTTCTTT. Its translation: CASSQRSGDRNTEAFF. V gene TRBV18 combines with J gene TRBJ1-1, with D perhaps TRBD1 (6 bases). V shed 4 bases and J shed 1 base, with 16 bases lying between them. CDR3 length equals 16 residues. Germline V gene lookup returns CDR1 KGHSH and CDR2 LQKENI.

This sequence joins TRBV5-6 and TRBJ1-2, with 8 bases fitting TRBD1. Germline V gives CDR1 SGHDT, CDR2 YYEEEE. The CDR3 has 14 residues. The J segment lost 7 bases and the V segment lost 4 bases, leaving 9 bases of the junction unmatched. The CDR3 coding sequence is TGTGCCAGCAGCGTAGGACAGGGTTTTTCTGGCTACACCTTC. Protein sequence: CASSVGQGFSGYTF. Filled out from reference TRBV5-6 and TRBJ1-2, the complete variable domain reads DAGVTQSPTHLIKTRGQQVTLRCSPKSGHDTVSWYQQALGQGPQFIFQYYEEEERQRGNFPDRFSGHQFPNYSSELNVNALLLGDSALYLCASSVGQGFSGYTFGSGTRLTVV.

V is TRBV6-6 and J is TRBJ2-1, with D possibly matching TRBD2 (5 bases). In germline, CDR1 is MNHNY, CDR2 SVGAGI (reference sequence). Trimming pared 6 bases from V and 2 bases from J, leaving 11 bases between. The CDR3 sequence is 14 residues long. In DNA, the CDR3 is TGTGCCAGCAGCCCGAGCGGACCCTACAATGAGCAGTTCTTC. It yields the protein CASSPSGPYNEQFF.

CDR3: CASSSAGTGESPLHF. In DNA, the CDR3 is TGTGCCAGCAGTTCCGCGGGGACAGGGGAATCACCCCTCCACTTT. The chain links TRBV6-5 to TRBJ1-6; TRBD1 aligns across 10 bases. The CDR3 sequence is 15 residues long. V trimming: 4 bases; J trimming: 10 bases; junction bases outside the gene matches: 7. CDR1 is MNHEY and CDR2 is SVGAGI in the germline V gene.